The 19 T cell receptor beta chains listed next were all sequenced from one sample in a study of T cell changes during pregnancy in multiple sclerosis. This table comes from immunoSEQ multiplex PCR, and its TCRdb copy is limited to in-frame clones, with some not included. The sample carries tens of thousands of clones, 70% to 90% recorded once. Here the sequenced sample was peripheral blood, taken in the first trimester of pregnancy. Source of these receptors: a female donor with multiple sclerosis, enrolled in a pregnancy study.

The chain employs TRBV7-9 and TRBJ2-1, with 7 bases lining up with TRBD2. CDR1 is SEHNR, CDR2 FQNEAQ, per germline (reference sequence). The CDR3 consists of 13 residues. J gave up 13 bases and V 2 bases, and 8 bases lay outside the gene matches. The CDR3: CASSLTSESSQFF. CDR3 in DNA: TGTGCCAGCAGCTTAACTAGCGAGAGCTCACAGTTCTTC.

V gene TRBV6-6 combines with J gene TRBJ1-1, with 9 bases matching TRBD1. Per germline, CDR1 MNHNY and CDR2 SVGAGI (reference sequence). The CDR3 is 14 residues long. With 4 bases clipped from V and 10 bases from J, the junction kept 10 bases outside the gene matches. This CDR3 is CASSSTGQGRGAFF. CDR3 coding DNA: TGTGCCAGCAGTTCAACCGGACAGGGGCGCGGAGCTTTCTTT.

The chain's CDR3 is CASSLFWENEQFF. CDR3 in DNA: TGTGCCAGCAGCTTGTTTTGGGAGAATGAGCAGTTCTTC. V gene TRBV5-4 combines with J gene TRBJ2-1, with D tentatively TRBD2 (5 bases). Germline CDR1 and CDR2: SGHNT and YYREEE (reference sequence). V gave up 1 base and J gave up 7 bases, with 9 bases separating them. The length of the CDR3 is 13 residues.

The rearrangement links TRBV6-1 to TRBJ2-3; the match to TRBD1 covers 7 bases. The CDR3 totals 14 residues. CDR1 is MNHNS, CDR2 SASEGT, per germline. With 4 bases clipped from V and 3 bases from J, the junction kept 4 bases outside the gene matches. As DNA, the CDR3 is TGTGCCAGCAGTGTACAGGGGCTAACAGATACGCAGTATTTT. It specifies CASSVQGLTDTQYF.

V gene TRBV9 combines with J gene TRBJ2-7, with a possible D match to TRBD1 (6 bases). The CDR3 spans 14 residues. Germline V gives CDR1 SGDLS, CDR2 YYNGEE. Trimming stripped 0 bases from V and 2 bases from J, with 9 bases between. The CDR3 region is CASSVGGPAYEQYF. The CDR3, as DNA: TGTGCCAGCAGCGTAGGGGGGCCGGCCTACGAGCAGTACTTC.

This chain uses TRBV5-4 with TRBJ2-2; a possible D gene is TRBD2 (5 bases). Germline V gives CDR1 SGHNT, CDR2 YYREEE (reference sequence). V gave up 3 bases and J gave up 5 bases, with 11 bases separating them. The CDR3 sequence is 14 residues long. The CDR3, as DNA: TGTGCCAGCAGCTCCCCGGGAATTACCGGGGAGCTGTTTTTT. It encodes CASSSPGITGELFF.

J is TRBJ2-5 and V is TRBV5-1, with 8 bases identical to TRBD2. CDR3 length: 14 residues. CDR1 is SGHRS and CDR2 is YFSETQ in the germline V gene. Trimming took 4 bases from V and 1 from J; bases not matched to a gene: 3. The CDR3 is CASSPGGTQETQYF. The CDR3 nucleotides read TGCGCCAGCAGCCCGGGGGGGACCCAAGAGACCCAGTACTTC.

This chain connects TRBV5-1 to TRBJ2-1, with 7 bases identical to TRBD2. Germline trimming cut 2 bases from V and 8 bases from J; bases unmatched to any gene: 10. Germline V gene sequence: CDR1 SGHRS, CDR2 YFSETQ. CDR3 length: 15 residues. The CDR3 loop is CASSLSGRSSDEQFF. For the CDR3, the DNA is TGCGCCAGCAGCTTATCCGGGAGGTCTTCCGATGAGCAGTTCTTC.

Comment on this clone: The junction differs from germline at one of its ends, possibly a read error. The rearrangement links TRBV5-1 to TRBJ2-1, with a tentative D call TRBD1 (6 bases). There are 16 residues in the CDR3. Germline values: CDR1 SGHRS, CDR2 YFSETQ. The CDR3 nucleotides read TGCGCCAGCAGCTTGGCCTTCAGGGGCTCCGACAATGAGCAGTTCTTC. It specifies CASSLAFRGSDNEQFF.

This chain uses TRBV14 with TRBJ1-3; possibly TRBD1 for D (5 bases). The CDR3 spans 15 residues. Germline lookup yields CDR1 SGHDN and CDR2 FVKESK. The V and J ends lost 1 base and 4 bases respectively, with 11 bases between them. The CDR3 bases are TGTGCCAGCAGCCAAGCAGGGTGGAAAGGAAACACCATATATTTT. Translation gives CASSQAGWKGNTIYF. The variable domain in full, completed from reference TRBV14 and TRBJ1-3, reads EAGVTQFPSHSVIEKGQTVTLRCDPISGHDNLYWYRRVMGKEIKFLLHFVKESKQDESGMPNNRFLAERTGGTYSTLKVQPAELEDSGVYFCASSQAGWKGNTIYFGEGSWLTVV.

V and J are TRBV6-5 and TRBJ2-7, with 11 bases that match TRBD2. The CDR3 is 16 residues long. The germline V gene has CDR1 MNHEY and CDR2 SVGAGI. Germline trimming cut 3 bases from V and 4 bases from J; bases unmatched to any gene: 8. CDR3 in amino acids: CASSYSMLAGGYEQYF. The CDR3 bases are TGTGCCAGCAGTTATAGTATGCTAGCGGGGGGATACGAGCAGTACTTC.

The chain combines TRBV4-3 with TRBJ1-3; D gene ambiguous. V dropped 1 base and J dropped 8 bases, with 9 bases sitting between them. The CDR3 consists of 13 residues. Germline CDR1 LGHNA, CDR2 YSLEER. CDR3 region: CASSQVGRDTIYF. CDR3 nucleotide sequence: TGCGCCAGCAGCCAAGTCGGTCGGGACACCATATATTTT.

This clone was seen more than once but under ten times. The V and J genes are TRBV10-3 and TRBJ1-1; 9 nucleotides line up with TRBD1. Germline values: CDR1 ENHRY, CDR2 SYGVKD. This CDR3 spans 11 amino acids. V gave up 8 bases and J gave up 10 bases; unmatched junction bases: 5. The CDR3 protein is CAIGDRDRAFF. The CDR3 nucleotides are TGTGCCATCGGGGACAGGGACAGAGCTTTCTTT.

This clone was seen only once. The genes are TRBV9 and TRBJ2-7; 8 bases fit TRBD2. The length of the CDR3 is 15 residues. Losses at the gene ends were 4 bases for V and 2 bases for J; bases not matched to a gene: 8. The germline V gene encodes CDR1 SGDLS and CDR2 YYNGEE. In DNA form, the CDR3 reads TGTGCCAGCAGCCGCGCGGGACTAGAGACCTACGAGCAGTACTTC. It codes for CASSRAGLETYEQYF.

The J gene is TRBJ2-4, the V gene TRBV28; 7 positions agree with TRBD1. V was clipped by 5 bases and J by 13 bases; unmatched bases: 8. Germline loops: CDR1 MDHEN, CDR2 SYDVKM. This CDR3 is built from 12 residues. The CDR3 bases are TGTGCCAGCAGTCCTCCATTGGGACAGCAGTACTTC. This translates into CASSPPLGQQYF.

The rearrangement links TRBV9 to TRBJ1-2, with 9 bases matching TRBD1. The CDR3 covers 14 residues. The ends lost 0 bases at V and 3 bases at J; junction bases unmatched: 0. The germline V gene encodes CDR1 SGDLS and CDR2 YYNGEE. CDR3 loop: CASSVGTGDYGYTF. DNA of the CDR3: TGTGCCAGCAGCGTAGGGACAGGGGACTATGGCTACACCTTC. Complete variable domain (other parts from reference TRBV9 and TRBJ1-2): DSGVTQTPKHLITATGQRVTLRCSPRSGDLSVYWYQQSLDQGLQFLIQYYNGEERAKGNILERFSAQQFPDLHSELNLSSLELGDSALYFCASSVGTGDYGYTFGSGTRLTVV.

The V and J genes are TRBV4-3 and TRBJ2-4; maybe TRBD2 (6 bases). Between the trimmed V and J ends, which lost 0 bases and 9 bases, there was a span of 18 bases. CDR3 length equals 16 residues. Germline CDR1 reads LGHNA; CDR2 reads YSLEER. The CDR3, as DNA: TGCGCCAGCAGCCAAGATACTGCGGGACCGGCGGCCATTCAGTACTTC. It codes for CASSQDTAGPAAIQYF.

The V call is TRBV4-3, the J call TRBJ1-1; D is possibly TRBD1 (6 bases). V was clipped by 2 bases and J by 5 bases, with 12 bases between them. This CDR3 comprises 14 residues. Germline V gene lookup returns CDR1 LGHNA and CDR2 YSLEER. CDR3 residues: CASSQSTGGTEAFF. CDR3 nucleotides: TGCGCCAGCAGCCAATCGACAGGAGGTACTGAAGCTTTCTTT.

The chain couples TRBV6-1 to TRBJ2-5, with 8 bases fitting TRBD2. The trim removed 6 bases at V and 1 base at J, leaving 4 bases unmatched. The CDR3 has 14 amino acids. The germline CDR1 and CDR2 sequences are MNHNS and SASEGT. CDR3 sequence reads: CASSLTSGQETQYF. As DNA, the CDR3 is TGTGCCAGCAGCTTAACTAGCGGCCAAGAGACCCAGTACTTC.